Below, 24 T cell receptor beta chains from the same sample are listed, as sequenced in a study of cytomegalovirus exposure and HLA in healthy donors. Use of 60 Vbeta and 13 Jbeta primers characterized the PCR. The assay was immunoSEQ multiplex PCR, and TCRdb's table has in-frame clones only and misses some. The sample holds about 140,000 clones; around 86% are singletons and the top ten take 0.95% to 1.5%. Material for sequencing was PBMCs. The receptors here all came from a female donor in good health and CMV-seronegative.

This chain joins TRBV28 and TRBJ2-1; TRBD2 is a possible D gene (6 bases). CDR1 is MDHEN and CDR2 is SYDVKM in the germline V gene. CDR3 size: 14 residues. Trimming left V 3 bases short and J 12 bases short, with 18 bases between. The DNA for the CDR3 is TGTGCCAGCAGTTTGGGGACTCTGGGAGAAAGGCAGTTCTTC. Its translation: CASSLGTLGERQFF.

The gene calls are TRBV5-1 and TRBJ2-2; 7 bases match TRBD1. The V segment lost 2 bases and the J segment 4 bases; nucleotides outside the gene matches: 5. CDR1 SGHRS and CDR2 YFSETQ come from the germline V gene. The CDR3 has 15 amino acids. For the CDR3, the DNA is TGCGCCAGCAGCTTTCAGGGGGACAGCACCGGGGAGCTGTTTTTT. Translating it yields CASSFQGDSTGELFF.

V is TRBV28 and J is TRBJ2-3, with 13 bases aligning to TRBD2. The CDR3 has 15 amino acids. Germline V gives CDR1 MDHEN, CDR2 SYDVKM. J lost 4 bases, V lost 5 bases, and 3 bases had no gene match. The chain's CDR3 is CASSGGLAGPDTQYF. CDR3 sequence (DNA): TGTGCCAGCAGTGGGGGACTAGCGGGGCCAGATACGCAGTATTTT.

V gene TRBV15 combines with J gene TRBJ2-5; D ambiguous. V gave up 0 bases and J gave up 5 bases, with 13 bases separating them. This CDR3 region has 15 residues. CDR1 LNHNV and CDR2 YYDKDF come from the germline V gene (reference sequence). CDR3 protein: CATSRDGPEWETQYF. CDR3 DNA sequence: TGTGCCACCAGCAGAGATGGCCCCGAATGGGAGACCCAGTACTTC.

This chain joins TRBV6-1 and TRBJ2-3; D remains ambiguous. The CDR3 spans 12 residues. Trimming removed 8 bases from V and 1 base from J, with 7 bases in between. In germline, CDR1 is MNHNS, CDR2 SASEGT. The chain's CDR3 is CASEEGTDTQYF. CDR3 bases: TGTGCCAGCGAAGAGGGCACAGATACGCAGTATTTT.

The CDR3 sequence: CASSRYSYRGTNEKLFF. The DNA for the CDR3 is TGTGCCAGCAGCCGATATTCCTACAGGGGTACTAATGAAAAACTGTTTTTT. This rearrangement joins TRBV28 to TRBJ1-4, with 7 nucleotides matching TRBD1. Germline-derived CDR1 and CDR2 are MDHEN and SYDVKM. The CDR3 has 17 amino acids. V trimming: 6 bases; J trimming: 2 bases; junction bases outside the gene matches: 12.

The V call is TRBV27, the J call TRBJ2-3, with TRBD2 as a possible D gene (6 bases). Between the trimmed V and J ends, which lost 5 bases and 4 bases, there was a span of 16 bases. The CDR3 is 15 amino acids. The germline V gene encodes CDR1 MNHEY and CDR2 SMNVEV (reference sequence). The CDR3 DNA follows: TGTGCCAGCAGTCACCCGGACCGGGACTCAGATACGCAGTATTTT. This codes for CASSHPDRDSDTQYF.

The V call is TRBV19, the J call TRBJ2-2; 11 bases are shared with TRBD2. The CDR3 is 17 amino acids. Germline CDR1 LNHDA, CDR2 SQIVND (reference sequence). Trimming removed 7 bases from V and 5 bases from J; junction bases left unmatched: 12. CDR3 bases: TGTGCCAGTAAAAAATCCCCGGGACTAGCGGTGACCGGGGAGCTGTTTTTT. Translated, it gives CASKKSPGLAVTGELFF.

The chain has TRBV11-2 and TRBJ2-7, with a tentative D call TRBD1 (6 bases). Trimming pared 8 bases from V and 0 bases from J, leaving 14 bases between. The germline V gene has CDR1 SGHAT and CDR2 FQNNGV. The CDR3 is made up of 14 amino acids. CDR3 sequence reads: CASRRAGASYEQYF. CDR3 in DNA: TGTGCCAGCCGACGTGCAGGGGCCTCCTACGAGCAGTACTTC.

Details on this clone: Mismatch with germline at one junction end may stem from a read error. The gene calls are TRBV4-1 and TRBJ1-2, with D tentatively TRBD1 (5 bases). Germline V CDR1 and CDR2: MGHRA, YSYEKL. This CDR3 region has 16 residues. The CDR3 protein is CASSQGIRQRYYGYTF. For the CDR3, the DNA is TGCGCCAGCAGTCAAGGGATCCGACAGAGATACTATGGCTACACCTTC.

The V call is TRBV7-9, the J call TRBJ2-7; no definite D call. Germline V gives CDR1 SEHNR, CDR2 FQNEAQ (reference sequence). There are 11 residues in the CDR3. The germline V and J ends were trimmed by 5 bases and 4 bases, with 6 bases remaining between them. The CDR3 spells CASSPAYEQYF. The CDR3 nucleotides read TGTGCCAGCAGCCCCGCGTACGAGCAGTACTTC.

The chain combines TRBV19 with TRBJ1-5; perhaps TRBD1 as D (6 bases). The V gene lost 6 bases and the J gene lost 1 base, with 16 bases spanning the gap. Germline V gives CDR1 LNHDA, CDR2 SQIVND (reference sequence). This CDR3 spans 16 amino acids. The CDR3 sequence is CASRGGAPASNQPQHF. The CDR3 nucleotides read TGTGCCAGTAGGGGGGGGGCGCCGGCGAGCAATCAGCCCCAGCATTTT.

The chain employs TRBV15 and TRBJ1-1, with 7 bases fitting TRBD1. This CDR3 comprises 13 residues. Trimming at V came to 5 bases and at J to 5 bases, leaving 5 bases not matched to a gene. Germline V gives CDR1 LNHNV, CDR2 YYDKDF (reference sequence). The CDR3: CATSRGGRTEAFF. In DNA form, the CDR3 reads TGTGCCACCAGCCGAGGGGGCCGGACTGAAGCTTTCTTT. The entire variable domain, with the rest obtained from reference TRBV15 and TRBJ1-1, is as follows: DAMVIQNPRYQVTQFGKPVTLSCSQTLNHNVMYWYQQKSSQAPKLLFHYYDKDFNNEADTPDNFQSRRPNTSFCFLDIRSPGLGDTAMYLCATSRGGRTEAFFGQGTRLTVV.

The rearrangement uses TRBV18 and TRBJ1-4, with 8 bases identical to TRBD1. With V trimmed by 1 base and J by 6 bases, 4 bases remained unmatched. CDR3 size: 15 residues. CDR1 is KGHSH and CDR2 is LQKENI in the germline V gene. The chain's CDR3 is CASSPLDRADEKLFF. In DNA form, the CDR3 reads TGTGCCAGCTCACCACTGGACAGGGCTGATGAAAAACTGTTTTTT.

The DNA of the CDR3 is TGTGCCAGTAGTTCCAGGGGGCTGTATGAGCAGTTCTTC. This translates into CASSSRGLYEQFF. The chain joins TRBV19 to TRBJ2-1; 8 bases fit TRBD1. The CDR3 spans 13 residues. V shed 5 bases and J 8 bases; nucleotides not matched to a gene: 5. The germline gives CDR1 LNHDA, CDR2 SQIVND (reference sequence).

The chain combines TRBV10-3 with TRBJ2-5; maybe TRBD1 (6 bases). V lost 1 base, J lost 5 bases, and 11 bases lay in between. The CDR3 spans 14 residues. CDR1 and CDR2 (germline): ENHRY, SYGVKD. The CDR3 loop reads CAISELQGRETQYF. CDR3 DNA: TGTGCCATCAGTGAGTTACAGGGAAGGGAGACCCAGTACTTC.

The chain combines TRBV19 with TRBJ1-1; TRBD1 is a possible D gene (5 bases). Trimming cost V 3 bases and J 0 bases, with 14 bases left between them. This CDR3 is built from 16 residues. Germline V CDR1 and CDR2: LNHDA, SQIVND (reference sequence). CDR3 sequence (DNA): TGTGCCAGTAGTATCGGGCAGGGTTGGATGAACACTGAAGCTTTCTTT. This codes for CASSIGQGWMNTEAFF.

The chain joins TRBV28 to TRBJ1-2; D is uncertain. Germline lookup yields CDR1 MDHEN and CDR2 SYDVKM. CDR3 size: 13 residues. Between the trimmed V and J ends, which lost 6 bases and 2 bases, there was a span of 10 bases. The CDR3 spells CASRITENYGYTF. CDR3 nucleotide sequence: TGTGCCAGCAGAATCACAGAAAACTATGGCTACACCTTC.

The V and J genes are TRBV25-1 and TRBJ2-1; 10 bases are a match to TRBD2. Germline CDR1 is MGHDK and CDR2 is SYGVNS. The CDR3 totals 14 residues. Trimming took 3 bases from V and 8 from J; bases not matched to a gene: 4. The CDR3 loop reads CASSDLAGVYEQFF. The CDR3 nucleotides read TGTGCCAGCAGTGATCTAGCGGGAGTTTATGAGCAGTTCTTC.

Of note for this clone: The same CDR3 arises from other DNA sequences in this sample as well. This chain joins TRBV27 and TRBJ1-2; the match to TRBD1 covers 9 bases. This CDR3 region has 14 residues. V dropped 3 bases and J dropped 2; count of bases not matched to a gene: 1. Germline CDR1 is MNHEY and CDR2 is SMNVEV (reference sequence). The DNA of the CDR3 is TGTGCCAGCAGTTTGGGACAGGGAAACTATGGCTACACCTTC. Translating gives CASSLGQGNYGYTF.

The chain employs TRBV10-3 and TRBJ2-6; D uncertain. CDR3 length equals 15 residues. From germline, CDR1 is ENHRY and CDR2 SYGVKD. Trimming pared 0 bases from V and 0 bases from J, leaving 3 bases between. The CDR3 loop reads CAISESASGANVLTF. The CDR3 DNA reads TGTGCCATCAGTGAGTCGGCCTCTGGGGCCAACGTCCTGACTTTC.

J is TRBJ2-3 and V is TRBV27, with 7 bases fitting TRBD1. The CDR3 spans 14 residues. The trim removed 0 bases at V and 5 bases at J, leaving 2 bases unmatched. Germline V gene data show CDR1 as MNHEY and CDR2 as SMNVEV (reference sequence). CDR3 DNA: TGTGCCAGCAGTTTATCCTGGGACAGAGATACGCAGTATTTT. Translating gives CASSLSWDRDTQYF.

A few counts support this clone. The rearrangement links TRBV27 to TRBJ2-5, with 7 bases aligning to TRBD1. After removal of 5 bases from V and 5 bases from J, the junction contained 14 bases not matched to a gene. The germline V gene encodes CDR1 MNHEY and CDR2 SMNVEV (reference sequence). This CDR3 has 16 residues. CDR3 sequence (DNA): TGTGCCAGCAGTACAGACAGGGTCCCTCGGGTTGAGACCCAGTACTTC. This gives the protein CASSTDRVPRVETQYF.

The CDR3 DNA reads TGTGCCAGCAGCTTGGACAGGGGGCTCTTAAACATTCAGTACTTC. This codes for CASSLDRGLLNIQYF. The chain has TRBV5-4 and TRBJ2-4, with TRBD1 identical over 9 bases. V trimming: 0 bases; J trimming: 6 bases; junction bases outside the gene matches: 4. CDR3 length equals 15 residues. The germline V gene has CDR1 SGHNT and CDR2 YYREEE (reference sequence). The full variable domain, completed using reference TRBV5-4 and TRBJ2-4, is ETGVTQSPTHLIKTRGQQVTLRCSSQSGHNTVSWYQQALGQGPQFIFQYYREEENGRGNFPPRFSGLQFPNYSSELNVNALELDDSALYLCASSLDRGLLNIQYFGAGTRLSVL.